The sequence of this T cell receptor beta chain was determined in a study of blood T cell repertoires in COVID-19. Overall study context: Italy, Spain and the United States were the sources of the convalescent and acute COVID-19 samples. The cDNA or gDNA used as material had been derived from T cells, B-cell-depleted T cells, or PBMCs.

Sequenced by immunoSEQ multiplex PCR; TCRdb stores in-frame clones only, minus some. Here the sample spans about 380,000 clones, about 89% being singletons. The CDR3 spans 14 residues. With 6 bases clipped from V and 4 bases from J, the junction kept 3 bases outside the gene matches. Germline CDR1 and CDR2: MRHNA and SNTAGT. Living in under 30 US areas, the participants were between 18 and 89 years of age. The specimen sequenced was PBMCs or T cells enriched from blood (not recorded which). The sequence was collected from a man aged 25-45 years who had recovered from COVID-19. The chain uses TRBV6-4 and TRBJ2-2; 9 positions agree with TRBD1. The CDR3 bases are TGTGCCAGCAGCCAGGACAGGGGCACCGGGGAGCTGTTTTTT. Translation gives CASSQDRGTGELFF.